Listed below are T cell receptor beta chains from one sample, sequenced in a study of response to subunit inactivated influenza vaccine. TCRdb analysed the RT-PCR reads with MiXCR anew, one entry per CDR3 protein. This table has 450,000 to 500,000 distinct CDR3 sequences, approximately 9.9% appearing once. Sequenced material: PBMCs from blood, taken roughly 46 days after vaccination. The receptor set was obtained from a middle-aged man who received an inactivated influenza vaccine. The CDR3 runs from the conserved cysteine through the conserved F or W. A D gene is named only where the DNA matches it firmly. For some rows the clone size is stated as once, few or many, or as a class when expanded; others skip it.

TGTGCCATCAGTCAGGGGGCTACCTCATACAATGAGCAGTTCTTC,CAISQGATSYNEQFF,TRBV10-3,TRBD1,TRBJ2-1,.,15
TGCGCCAGCAGCAGGGACGACACAGATACGCAGTATTTT,CASSRDDTDTQYF,TRBV4-1,.,TRBJ2-3,.,13
TGTGCCAGCAGCCTTGAGGGGCAGAGCAATCAGCCCCAGCATTTT,CASSLEGQSNQPQHF,TRBV4-2,.,TRBJ1-5,.,15
TGTGCCAGCAGTTACCCACGAGGGAGCGGTGAAGAGACCCAGTACTTC,CASSYPRGSGEETQYF,TRBV6-2/TRBV6-3,.,TRBJ2-5,.,16
TGTGCCAGCAGCTTAAGTCAGGCGGGGACCGGGGAGCTGTTTTTT,CASSLSQAGTGELFF,TRBV11-1,.,TRBJ2-2,few,15
TGCGCCAGCAGCCCCCTCGCCCTGGGGGCGTCAGAGACCCAGTACTTC,CASSPLALGASETQYF,TRBV5-1,.,TRBJ2-5,few,16
TGTGCCAGCAGACTTTCCGGGACTAGCGGGGCTCAGAGCTCCTACGAGCAGTACTTC,CASRLSGTSGAQSSYEQYF,TRBV11-2,TRBD2,TRBJ2-7,few,19
TGCAGTGCCCCGTTTGGGAGTAGCAGTAATACGCAGTATTTT,CSAPFGSSSNTQYF,TRBV20-1,.,TRBJ2-3,many,14
TGCAGTGCTACCAGGACACGCGGAGGCGAGCAGTACTTC,CSATRTRGGEQYF,TRBV20-1,.,TRBJ2-7,many,13
TGTGCCAGCAGTTCCCCGGGACAGCCAACCTACGAGCAGTACTTC,CASSSPGQPTYEQYF,TRBV12-3/TRBV12-4,TRBD1,TRBJ2-7,.,15
TGTGCCTGGAGTGTACGTGGGGATGAGCAGTTCTTC,CAWSVRGDEQFF,TRBV30,.,TRBJ2-1,.,12
TGCGCCAGCAGCTTGCCAGCGGGGGACACCGGGGAGCTGTTTTTT,CASSLPAGDTGELFF,TRBV5-1,TRBD2,TRBJ2-2,.,15
TGTGCCAGCAGTGAGCATCCATCGGATACGCAGTATTTT,CASSEHPSDTQYF,TRBV12-3/TRBV12-4,.,TRBJ2-3,.,13
TGTGCCAGCCTTAGCGGGGGGGCTGATACGCAGTATTTT,CASLSGGADTQYF,TRBV6-2/TRBV6-3,TRBD2,TRBJ2-3,few,13
TGTGCCACCAGTGGGAGAATGGCAGGCTCCTACAATGAGCAGTTCTTC,CATSGRMAGSYNEQFF,TRBV24-1,.,TRBJ2-1,.,16
TGCAGTGCTAGGCCTGCCGGGACTAGCGGGAGGCCCGGGACCGGGGAGCTGTTTTTT,CSARPAGTSGRPGTGELFF,TRBV20-1,TRBD2,TRBJ2-2,.,19
TGTGCCAGCAGCCAAGAGGGGACAGGGGGCCGTGAGCAGTTCTTC,CASSQEGTGGREQFF,TRBV4-2,TRBD1,TRBJ2-1,few,15
TGTGCCAGCAGTTTATCGGGCGGAGCCTATGGCTACACCTTC,CASSLSGGAYGYTF,TRBV27,.,TRBJ1-2,few,14
TGTGCCACCAGCGGCAGGGGAATGGAGACCCAGTACTTC,CATSGRGMETQYF,TRBV15,.,TRBJ2-5,.,13
TGTGCCAGCAGTTTATCGGTGTTTTCGGGTTCCTATAATTCACCCCTCCACTTT,CASSLSVFSGSYNSPLHF,TRBV27,.,TRBJ1-6,.,18
TGCGCCAGCAGCTTGGATGGGGCGACTGAAGCTTTCTTT,CASSLDGATEAFF,TRBV5-1,.,TRBJ1-1,few,13
TGCGCCAGCAGCTTGTTGCCAGTTGAAAAACTGTTTTTT,CASSLLPVEKLFF,TRBV5-1,.,TRBJ1-4,many,13
TGCGCCAGCAGCTTGGTACGGGACCACACAGATACGCAGTATTTT,CASSLVRDHTDTQYF,TRBV5-1,.,TRBJ2-3,.,15
TGTGCCAGCAGTTTGGGTTATAGTGAGCAGTTCTTC,CASSLGYSEQFF,TRBV12-3/TRBV12-4,.,TRBJ2-1,.,12
TGTGCCAGCAGTTACCCCCCGGGACAGGGGAGAGAGACCCAGTACTTC,CASSYPPGQGRETQYF,TRBV6-2/TRBV6-3,TRBD1,TRBJ2-5,.,16
TGTGCCAGCAGCGTAGCTGCAGGTGGCGGGGTAGAGACCCAGTACTTC,CASSVAAGGGVETQYF,TRBV9,.,TRBJ2-5,.,16
TGCGCCAGCAGCTTACAGGGCTTCAAGATGAACACTGAAGCTTTCTTT,CASSLQGFKMNTEAFF,TRBV5-1,.,TRBJ1-1,few,16
TGTGCCAGCAGTTTAATCCCGGTCGGGGTTAATTCACCCCTCCACTTT,CASSLIPVGVNSPLHF,TRBV28,.,TRBJ1-6,.,16
TGCAGTGCCGTAAACAGGGGATCCGGCACAGATACGCAGTATTTT,CSAVNRGSGTDTQYF,TRBV20-1,TRBD1,TRBJ2-3,few,15
TGCGCCAGTCAGCGGGAGGGCCTTTGGGATGAGCAGTTCTTC,CASQREGLWDEQFF,TRBV5-1,TRBD2,TRBJ2-1,few,14
TGTGCCAGCAGTCCTCCCCTCAAAAACATTCAGTACTTC,CASSPPLKNIQYF,TRBV7-9,.,TRBJ2-4,few,13
TGTGCCAGCAGTGGAGGAGGTAGCGGGAGCCACAATGAGCAGTTCTTC,CASSGGGSGSHNEQFF,TRBV6-1,TRBD2,TRBJ2-1,.,16
TGCAGCGTTGCCCTAAACAGGGGTCAGCCCCAGCATTTT,CSVALNRGQPQHF,TRBV29-1,TRBD1,TRBJ1-5,few,13
TGCAGTGCTACCCTCGAGGGACCTCAATGGGGGGGCTACACCTTC,CSATLEGPQWGGYTF,TRBV20-1,.,TRBJ1-2,.,15
TGCGCCAGCAGCTTGGAGGGGGCTGGGAACACTGAAGCTTTCTTT,CASSLEGAGNTEAFF,TRBV5-1,TRBD1,TRBJ1-1,.,15
TGCAGTCTGGGGACAGTCTATGGCTACACCTTC,CSLGTVYGYTF,TRBV20-1,TRBD1,TRBJ1-2,many,11
TGCGCCAGCAGCCAGGACTACCGGGCCCCGGGCTACGAGCAGTACTTC,CASSQDYRAPGYEQYF,TRBV4-3,.,TRBJ2-7,.,16
TGTGCCAGCAGTTCGACGACTAGCCCTAGCTCCTACAATGAGCAGTTCTTC,CASSSTTSPSSYNEQFF,TRBV6-5,TRBD2,TRBJ2-1,.,17
TGTGCCAGCAGCCAGACTAGCGGGAATATCTTAGTGAAGCAGTTCTTC,CASSQTSGNILVKQFF,TRBV7-8,TRBD2,TRBJ2-1,.,16
TGTGCCAGCAGCGTAGGACAGCTGAACACTGAAGCTTTCTTT,CASSVGQLNTEAFF,TRBV9,.,TRBJ1-1,.,14
TGCAGTGCTAGAGGGGGTGTGGGGGACACAGATACGCAGTATTTT,CSARGGVGDTDTQYF,TRBV20-1,.,TRBJ2-3,.,15
TGTGCCAGCTATTGGGCAGGGGCCGGTGAGCAGTTCTTC,CASYWAGAGEQFF,TRBV5-8,.,TRBJ2-1,.,13
TGCGCCAGCAGCCAAGATTTGGAAGTGAGTGAGCAGTTCTTC,CASSQDLEVSEQFF,TRBV4-3,.,TRBJ2-1,many,14
TGCAGCGTTGTCTTTGGGACAGGGGGCAAGGCGGCTTTCTTT,CSVVFGTGGKAAFF,TRBV29-1,TRBD1,TRBJ1-1,.,14
TGCAGCGTTTCAAGCGGGAGAACCGAGCAGTACTTC,CSVSSGRTEQYF,TRBV29-1,TRBD2,TRBJ2-7,.,12
TGCAGTGCTATCACGGACAGGGCCACTTACGAGCAGTACTTC,CSAITDRATYEQYF,TRBV20-1,TRBD1,TRBJ2-7,.,14
TGTGCCAGCATCCCCGGGCGACGAGCTAACTATGGCTACACCTTC,CASIPGRRANYGYTF,TRBV12-3/TRBV12-4,.,TRBJ1-2,few,15
TGTGCCAGCAGAACCGGGACTACGAGCTCCTACAATGAGCAGTTCTTC,CASRTGTTSSYNEQFF,TRBV6-2/TRBV6-3,TRBD2,TRBJ2-1,.,16
TGCAGCGTTGGACTAGCGGGAGGTAATGAGCAGTTCTTC,CSVGLAGGNEQFF,TRBV29-1,TRBD2,TRBJ2-1,.,13